One sample yielded the 14 T cell receptor beta chains listed below, sequenced in a study of OX40 agonist ivuxolimab in advanced cancers. Here immunoSEQ multiplex PCR was the method, and the copy in TCRdb shows in-frame clones only, minus some. The table lists roughly 61,000 clones, approximately 93% of them singletons. The source was CD4+ or CD8+ T cells sorted from blood, collected in a trial of the OX40 agonist ivuxolimab. The receptors shown here come from an adult with an advanced solid tumor such as melanoma, head and neck, liver or kidney cancer.

This clone was detected only a few times. The chain is built from TRBV6-1 and TRBJ2-2; D remains unclear. The germline V gene encodes CDR1 MNHNS and CDR2 SASEGT. Trimming removed 2 bases at V and 3 bases at J, with 7 bases between. The CDR3 is 14 residues long. The CDR3 here is CASSENPDTGELFF. The CDR3 DNA reads as TGTGCCAGCAGTGAAAACCCGGACACCGGGGAGCTGTTTTTT.

The V call is TRBV5-6, the J call TRBJ2-1; 11 bases are shared with TRBD2. The V and J ends lost 4 bases and 3 bases, in that order; junction bases with no gene match: 3. There are 15 residues in the CDR3. In germline, CDR1 is SGHDT, CDR2 YYEEEE. The CDR3 sequence: CASSEGLAVYNEQFF. Written as DNA, the CDR3 is TGTGCCAGCAGCGAGGGACTAGCGGTCTACAATGAGCAGTTCTTC.

V is TRBV7-9 and J is TRBJ1-5; possible D gene TRBD1, 5 bases. Trimming took 3 bases from V and 6 from J, leaving 6 bases between them. Germline V gene sequence: CDR1 SEHNR, CDR2 FQNEAQ (reference sequence). The length of the CDR3 is 12 residues. Here the CDR3 DNA reads TGTGCCAGCAGCTTTGACAGTCAGCCCCAGCATTTT. Translated, it gives CASSFDSQPQHF.

The chain employs TRBV7-2 and TRBJ2-1; 8 bases map to TRBD1. Trimming removed 5 bases from V and 4 bases from J; junction bases left unmatched: 10. The CDR3 is 16 residues long. Germline-derived CDR1 and CDR2 are SGHTA and FQGNSA. CDR3 protein: CASSLIHRGEYNEQFF. The CDR3 DNA follows: TGTGCCAGCAGCCTGATCCACAGGGGGGAATACAATGAGCAGTTCTTC.

A note on this clone: The same CDR3 arises from other DNA sequences in this sample as well. The chain joins TRBV27 to TRBJ2-6; D is unclear. The CDR3 loop spans 12 amino acids. V was shortened by 4 bases and J by 2 bases, with 0 bases between the two germline ends. CDR1 is MNHEY, CDR2 SMNVEV, per germline (reference sequence). The CDR3, as DNA: TGTGCCAGCAGTTCTGGGGCCAACGTCCTGACTTTC. Translation gives CASSSGANVLTF.

For this clone: Relative to the germline gene, one junction end is altered; a read error may explain this. The chain has TRBV7-6 and TRBJ2-7; 10 bases are shared with TRBD2. CDR1 is SGHVS and CDR2 is FNYEAQ in the germline V gene. The CDR3 sequence is 14 residues long. The DNA of the CDR3 is TGTGCCAGCAGCCTAGCGGGGGCCTACTACGAGCAGTACTTC. Its translation is CASSLAGAYYEQYF.

The chain joins TRBV19 to TRBJ2-7; possibly TRBD2 for D (5 bases). The V gene lost 3 bases and the J gene lost 5 bases, with 8 bases spanning the gap. This CDR3 has 12 residues. Germline lookup yields CDR1 LNHDA and CDR2 SQIVND (reference sequence). The CDR3 DNA is TGTGCCAGTAGTATCCCCGGGAACGAGCAGTACTTC. Protein product: CASSIPGNEQYF.

A single count supports this clone. The chain joins TRBV19 to TRBJ2-2; TRBD1 might be the D (6 bases). The CDR3 consists of 13 residues. Trimming stripped 1 base from V and 6 bases from J, with 6 bases between. Germline CDR1 and CDR2: LNHDA and SQIVND (reference sequence). This CDR3 is CASSIGGPGELFF. The CDR3 nucleotides read TGTGCCAGTAGTATAGGGGGGCCCGGGGAGCTGTTTTTT.

This clone has just a few counts. This chain joins TRBV5-6 and TRBJ2-5, with D unresolved. Germline V gives CDR1 SGHDT, CDR2 YYEEEE. The CDR3 has 13 amino acids. The ends were cut back, 4 bases at V and 3 bases at J, with 10 bases in the middle. CDR3 coding DNA: TGTGCCAGCAGCCTGGGAATCGAAGAGACCCAGTACTTC. Protein sequence: CASSLGIEETQYF.

The genes are TRBV27 and TRBJ2-7, with D hard to call. CDR1 and CDR2 from the germline V gene are MNHEY and SMNVEV (reference sequence). CDR3 size: 14 residues. The ends were cut back, 5 bases at V and 5 bases at J, with 16 bases in the middle. The CDR3 spells CASSKDANVNEQYF. The CDR3 coding sequence is TGTGCCAGCAGTAAAGACGCCAACGTGAACGAGCAGTACTTC.

The chain employs TRBV7-9 and TRBJ1-3; D unclear. CDR3 size: 14 residues. Germline loops: CDR1 SEHNR, CDR2 FQNEAQ (reference sequence). Between the trimmed V and J ends, which lost 7 bases and 4 bases, there was a span of 14 bases. The CDR3: CASTLLTEGNTIYF. The CDR3 DNA reads TGTGCCAGCACCCTCCTGACTGAAGGAAACACCATATATTTT.

Turning to this clone: Additional DNA sequences in this sample encode the identical CDR3. The rearrangement uses TRBV7-9 and TRBJ2-7, with D hard to call. Germline CDR1 SEHNR, CDR2 FQNEAQ (reference sequence). The CDR3 contains 13 residues. The V end lost 1 base, the J end lost 5 bases, and 9 bases lay between the germline ends. The CDR3 DNA sequence: TGTGCCAGCAGCTTAGTGAGTTTCCACGAGCAGTACTTC. The encoded protein is CASSLVSFHEQYF. Complete variable domain (other parts from reference TRBV7-9 and TRBJ2-7): DTGVSQNPRHKITKRGQNVTFRCDPISEHNRLYWYRQTLGQGPEFLTYFQNEAQLEKSRLLSDRFSAERPKGSFSTLEIQRTEQGDSAMYLCASSLVSFHEQYFGPGTRLTVT.

V is TRBV18 and J is TRBJ2-2; D is perhaps TRBD1 or TRBD2 (5 bases each). The V end lost 3 bases, the J end lost 0 bases, and 11 bases lay between the germline ends. This CDR3 contains 16 residues. CDR1 KGHSH and CDR2 LQKENI come from the germline V gene. This CDR3 is CASSPRDGTNTGELFF. The CDR3 coding sequence is TGTGCCAGCTCACCTCGGGACGGAACGAACACCGGGGAGCTGTTTTTT.

This chain uses TRBV7-9 with TRBJ1-1, with D unclear. The length of the CDR3 is 12 residues. Trimming took 3 bases from V and 4 from J, leaving 6 bases between them. Germline V gene lookup returns CDR1 SEHNR and CDR2 FQNEAQ (reference sequence). The CDR3 region has the DNA TGTGCCAGCAGCTTCGCCTCCACTGAAGCTTTCTTT. This sequence encodes CASSFASTEAFF.